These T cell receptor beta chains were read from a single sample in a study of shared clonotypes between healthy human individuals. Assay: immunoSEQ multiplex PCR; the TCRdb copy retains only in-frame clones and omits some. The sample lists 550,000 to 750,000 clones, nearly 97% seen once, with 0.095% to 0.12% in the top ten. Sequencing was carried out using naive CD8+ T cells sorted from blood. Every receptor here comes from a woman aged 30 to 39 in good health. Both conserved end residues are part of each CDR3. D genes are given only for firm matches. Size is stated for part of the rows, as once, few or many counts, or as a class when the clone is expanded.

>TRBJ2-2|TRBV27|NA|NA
TGTGCCAGCCGAACCATTGGAAGGGACACCGGGGAGCTGTTTTTT
CASRTIGRDTGELFF
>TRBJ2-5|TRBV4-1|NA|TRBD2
TGCGCCAGCAGCCAAGATCCTAGCGGGGACTCTATTGAGACCCAGTACTTC
CASSQDPSGDSIETQYF
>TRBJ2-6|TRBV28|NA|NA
TGTGCCAGCAGGCTGGAGGGTTCTGGGGCCAACGTCCTGACTTTC
CASRLEGSGANVLTF
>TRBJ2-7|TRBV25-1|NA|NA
TGTGCCAGCAGTGCGACCTACGAGCAGTACTTC
CASSATYEQYF
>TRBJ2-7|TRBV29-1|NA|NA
TGCAGCGCCCGGGTCTCCTACGAGCAGTACTTC
CSARVSYEQYF
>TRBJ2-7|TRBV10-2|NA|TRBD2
TGCGCCAGCAGTATCCCCATAGCGGGAGAGTCCTACGAGCAGTACTTC
CASSIPIAGESYEQYF
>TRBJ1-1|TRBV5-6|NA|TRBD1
TGTGCCAGCAGCCCACAGGGGACCAACACTGAAGCTTTCTTT
CASSPQGTNTEAFF
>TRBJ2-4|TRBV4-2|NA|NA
TGTGCCAGCAGCCAAGATTGGTTAGCCAAAAACATTCAGTACTTC
CASSQDWLAKNIQYF
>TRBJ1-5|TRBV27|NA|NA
TGTGCCAGCAGGTCGGGACTTTACAATCAGCCCCAGCATTTT
CASRSGLYNQPQHF
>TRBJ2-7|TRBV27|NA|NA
TGTGCCAGCAGTCGAACATCGGATCTAATCGTACACCGACGCCGCTCCTACGAGCAGTACTTC
CASSRTSDLIVHRRRSYEQYF
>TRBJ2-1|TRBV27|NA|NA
TGTGCCAGCAGTTTTTCTAGGGGCAATGAGCAGTTCTTC
CASSFSRGNEQFF
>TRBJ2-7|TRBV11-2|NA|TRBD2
TGTGCCAGCAGCTTAGGCTCCGGGGGGTCCTACGAGCAGTACTTC
CASSLGSGGSYEQYF
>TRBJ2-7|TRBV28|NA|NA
TGTGCCGTTCTGGACGTCCTGTGGTACGAGCAGTACTTC
CAVLDVLWYEQYF
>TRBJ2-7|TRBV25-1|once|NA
TGTGCCAGCAGTGAGTATGGTCCGAGCGAGCAGTACTTC
CASSEYGPSEQYF
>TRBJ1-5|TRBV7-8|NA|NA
TGTGCCAGCAGCCCTGGAGGGTATCAGCCCCAGCATTTT
CASSPGGYQPQHF
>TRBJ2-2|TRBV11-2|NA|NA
TGTGCCAGCAGCTTAGTTTCACCCACCGGGGAGCTGTTTTTT
CASSLVSPTGELFF
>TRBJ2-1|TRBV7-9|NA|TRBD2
TGTGCCAGCAGCTTATATAGCGGGAGGGGCGATGAGCAGTTCTTC
CASSLYSGRGDEQFF
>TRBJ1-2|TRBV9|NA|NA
TGTGCCAGCAGCCCGACGGATGGCTACACCTTC
CASSPTDGYTF
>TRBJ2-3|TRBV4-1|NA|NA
TGCGCCAGCAGCCAAGTGGCGGGAATCGATACGCAGTATTTT
CASSQVAGIDTQYF
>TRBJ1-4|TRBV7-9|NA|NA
TGTGCCAGCAGCCCGGGAGGAGGAAGGAATGAAAAACTGTTTTTT
CASSPGGGRNEKLFF
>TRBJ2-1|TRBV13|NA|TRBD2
TGTGCCAGCAGCTCTCGCCTCGCCACTAGCGGGCGCAAGCACTACAATGAGCAGTTCTTC
CASSSRLATSGRKHYNEQFF
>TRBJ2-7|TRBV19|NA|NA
TGTGCCAGTAGCTGGGAGGCGGGCAGCTACGAGCAGTACTTC
CASSWEAGSYEQYF
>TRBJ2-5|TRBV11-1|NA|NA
TGTGCCAGCAGCTCCCCCTTGGGGGAGCAGTACTTC
CASSSPLGEQYF
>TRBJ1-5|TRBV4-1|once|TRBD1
TGCGCCAGCAGTAATACCCCGACAGGGGGTTATCAGCCCCAGCATTTT
CASSNTPTGGYQPQHF
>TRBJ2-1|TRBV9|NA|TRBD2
TGTGCCAGTAGTACTAGCGCCCACAATGAGCAGTTCTTC
CASSTSAHNEQFF
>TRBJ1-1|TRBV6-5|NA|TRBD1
TGTGCCAGCAGTTCACAGGGGGGCACTGAAGCTTTCTTT
CASSSQGGTEAFF
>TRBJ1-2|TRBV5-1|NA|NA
TGCGCCAGCAGTTACGATGATATGGCAGCCGTAGGAAATGGCTACACCTTC
CASSYDDMAAVGNGYTF
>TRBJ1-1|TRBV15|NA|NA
TGTGCCACCAGCAGAGATCTCGCCAGATGGAACACTGAAGCTTTCTTT
CATSRDLARWNTEAFF
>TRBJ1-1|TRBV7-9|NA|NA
TGTGCCAGCAGCTTAGTTGCGGGGGACACTGAAGCTTTCTTT
CASSLVAGDTEAFF
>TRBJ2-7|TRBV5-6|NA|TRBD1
TGTGCCAGCTACCCAGGGACAGGTTCCTACGAGCAGTACTTC
CASYPGTGSYEQYF
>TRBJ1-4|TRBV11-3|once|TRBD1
TGTGCCAGCAACCAAACAGGGGTGTTTTCTAAGAGTGAAAAACTGTTTTTT
CASNQTGVFSKSEKLFF
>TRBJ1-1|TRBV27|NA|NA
TGTGCCAGCAGTTTATCCACAGTTCCGATGAACACTGAAGCTTTCTTT
CASSLSTVPMNTEAFF
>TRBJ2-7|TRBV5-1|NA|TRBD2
TGCGCCAGCAGCTTGGGACTAGCATTCTACGAGCAGTACTTC
CASSLGLAFYEQYF
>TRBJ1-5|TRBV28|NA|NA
TGTGCCAGCAGTTTTGGGGGAAATCAGCCCCAGCATTTT
CASSFGGNQPQHF
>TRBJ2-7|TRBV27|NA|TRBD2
TGTGCCAGCAGTTTATCCACTAGCGGGAGTTGGTACGAGCAGTACTTC
CASSLSTSGSWYEQYF
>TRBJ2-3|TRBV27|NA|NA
TGTGCCAGCAGTGGAGGGCAGGGGATCACAGATACGCAGTATTTT
CASSGGQGITDTQYF
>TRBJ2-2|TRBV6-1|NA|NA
TGTGCCAGCAGTGAAGTGCGGGCGTTCGCGAACACCGGGGAGCTGTTTTTT
CASSEVRAFANTGELFF
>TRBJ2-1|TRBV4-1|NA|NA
TGCGCCAGCGCTATTGTGGGGGATGAGCAGTTCTTC
CASAIVGDEQFF
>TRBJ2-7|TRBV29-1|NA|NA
TGCAGCGTTGAGGATGGAAGGGACTACGAGCAGTACTTC
CSVEDGRDYEQYF
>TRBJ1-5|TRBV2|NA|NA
TGTGCCAGCAGTGGACAAGGTCAGCAGCCCCAGCATTTT
CASSGQGQQPQHF
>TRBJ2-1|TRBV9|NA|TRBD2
TGTGCCAGCAGCGCAAGCGGGAGGGCCCGGAATGAGCAGTTCTTC
CASSASGRARNEQFF
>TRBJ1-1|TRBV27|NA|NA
TGTGCCAGCTGGACGGGGAACACTGAAGCTTTCTTT
CASWTGNTEAFF
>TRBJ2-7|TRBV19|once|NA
TGTGCCAGTAGTATAACTTTACCTAACTCCTACGAGCAGTACTTC
CASSITLPNSYEQYF
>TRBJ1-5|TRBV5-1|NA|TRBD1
TGCGCCAGCTCCCCGGACGGGCAGGGGGCTTATCAGCCCCAGCATTTT
CASSPDGQGAYQPQHF
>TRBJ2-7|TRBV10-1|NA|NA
TGCGCCAGCAGTAAAGGGACAAGGATCTACGAGCAGTACTTC
CASSKGTRIYEQYF
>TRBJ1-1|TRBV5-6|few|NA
TGTGCCAGCAGCTTGGGTGATGAAGCTTTCTTT
CASSLGDEAFF
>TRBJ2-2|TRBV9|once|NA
TGTGCCAGCAGCGTAGATCCCGGGGAGCTGTTTTTT
CASSVDPGELFF
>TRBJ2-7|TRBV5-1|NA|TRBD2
TGCGCCAGCAGCTTGGTTGGTAGCGGGGACTACGAGCAGTACTTC
CASSLVGSGDYEQYF
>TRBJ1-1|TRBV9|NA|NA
TGTGCCAGCAGACCGCCTGGGGGGAAGAACACTGAAGCTTTCTTT
CASRPPGGKNTEAFF
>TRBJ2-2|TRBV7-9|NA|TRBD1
TGTGCCAGCAGCTTTGGCCAGGGGGCTATCGGGGAGCTGTTTTTT
CASSFGQGAIGELFF
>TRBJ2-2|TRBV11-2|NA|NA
TGTGCCAGCAGCGTCAACACCGGGGAGCTGTTTTTT
CASSVNTGELFF
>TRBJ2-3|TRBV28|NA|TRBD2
TGTGCCAGCAGTTTCGGGAGGGCTATCACAGATACGCAGTATTTT
CASSFGRAITDTQYF
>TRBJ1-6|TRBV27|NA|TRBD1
TGTGCCAGCAGCGGCGGGACAGGAGGGAAATCACCCCTCCACTTT
CASSGGTGGKSPLHF